This T cell receptor beta chain was retrieved from a study of T cell repertoires in cytomegalovirus infection. On the study more broadly: A matching HLA type, together with CMV infection, was signaled by public TCR beta signatures.

Findings and limits, study-wide: Dominating the ex vivo response were TCR beta clonotypes that were CMV-specific and HLA-C-restricted.

TCRdb re-analysed the reads in MiXCR, keeping a single row per CDR3 protein. The sample holds 250,000 or so distinct CDR3 sequences, 9% to 15% seen once. This clonotype showed up just a few times. The antigen is undetermined. V was clipped by 5 bases and J by 4 bases, with 14 bases between them. Germline V gives CDR1 LNHDA, CDR2 SQIVND (reference sequence). This CDR3 has 15 residues. What was sequenced was PBMCs. The receptor's source is a human donor in good health (CMV status not recorded). Some clones in this sample may be carry-over from other donors' samples. V is TRBV19 and J is TRBJ2-2, with D possibly being TRBD1 (6 bases). The CDR3 sequence is CASSASTGFTGELFF. CDR3 DNA sequence: TGTGCCAGTAGTGCCTCCACAGGGTTCACCGGGGAGCTGTTTTTT.